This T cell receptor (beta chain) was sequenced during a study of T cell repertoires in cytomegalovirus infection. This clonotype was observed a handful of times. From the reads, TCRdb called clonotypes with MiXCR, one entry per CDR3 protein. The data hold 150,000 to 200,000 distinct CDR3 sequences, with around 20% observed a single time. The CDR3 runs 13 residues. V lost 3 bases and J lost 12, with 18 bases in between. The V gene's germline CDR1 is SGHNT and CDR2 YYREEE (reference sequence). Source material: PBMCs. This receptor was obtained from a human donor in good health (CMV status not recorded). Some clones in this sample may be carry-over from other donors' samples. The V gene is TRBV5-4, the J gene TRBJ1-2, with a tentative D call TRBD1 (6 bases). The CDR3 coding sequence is TGTGCCAGCAGCTCCCGGGCCCAGGGGAGCGACACCTTC. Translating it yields CASSSRAQGSDTF.